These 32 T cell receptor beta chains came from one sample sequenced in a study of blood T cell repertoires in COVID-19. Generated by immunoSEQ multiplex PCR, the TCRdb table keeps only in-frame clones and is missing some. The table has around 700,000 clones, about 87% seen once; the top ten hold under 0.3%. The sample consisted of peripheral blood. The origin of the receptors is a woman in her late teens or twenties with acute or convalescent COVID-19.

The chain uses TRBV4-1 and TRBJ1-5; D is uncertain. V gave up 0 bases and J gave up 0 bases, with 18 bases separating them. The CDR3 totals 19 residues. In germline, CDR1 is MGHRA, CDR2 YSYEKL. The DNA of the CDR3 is TGCGCCAGCAGCCAAGATCCCACACGAGAAGCGCCTAGCAATCAGCCCCAGCATTTT. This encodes CASSQDPTREAPSNQPQHF.

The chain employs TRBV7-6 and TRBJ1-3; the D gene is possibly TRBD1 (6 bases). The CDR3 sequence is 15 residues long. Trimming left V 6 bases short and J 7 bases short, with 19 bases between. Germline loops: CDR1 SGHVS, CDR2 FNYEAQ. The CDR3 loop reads CASSTHSGDKNTIYF. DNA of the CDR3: TGTGCCAGCAGTACCCACTCAGGGGACAAGAACACCATATATTTT.

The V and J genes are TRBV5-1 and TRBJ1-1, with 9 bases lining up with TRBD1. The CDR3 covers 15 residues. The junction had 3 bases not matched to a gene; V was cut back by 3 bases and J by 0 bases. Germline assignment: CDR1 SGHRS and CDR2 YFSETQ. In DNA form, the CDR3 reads TGCGCCAGCAGCTGGACAGGGGCCTTGAACACTGAAGCTTTCTTT. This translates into CASSWTGALNTEAFF.

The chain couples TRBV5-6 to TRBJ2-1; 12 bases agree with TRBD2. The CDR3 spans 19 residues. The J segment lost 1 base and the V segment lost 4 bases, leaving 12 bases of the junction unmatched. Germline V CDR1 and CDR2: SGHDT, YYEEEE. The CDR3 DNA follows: TGTGCCAGCAGCAAGACTAGCGGGGGCGCTATCTCTTCCTACAATGAGCAGTTCTTC. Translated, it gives CASSKTSGGAISSYNEQFF. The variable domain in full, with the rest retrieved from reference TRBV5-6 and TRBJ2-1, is DAGVTQSPTHLIKTRGQQVTLRCSPKSGHDTVSWYQQALGQGPQFIFQYYEEEERQRGNFPDRFSGHQFPNYSSELNVNALLLGDSALYLCASSKTSGGAISSYNEQFFGPGTRLTVL.

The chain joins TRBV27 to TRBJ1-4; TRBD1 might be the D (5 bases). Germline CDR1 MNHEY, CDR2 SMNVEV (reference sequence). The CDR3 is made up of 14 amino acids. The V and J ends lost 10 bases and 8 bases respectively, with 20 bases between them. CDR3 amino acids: CATRRSGGNEKLFF. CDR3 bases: TGTGCCACCAGAAGGTCGGGGGGGAACGAAAAACTGTTTTTT.

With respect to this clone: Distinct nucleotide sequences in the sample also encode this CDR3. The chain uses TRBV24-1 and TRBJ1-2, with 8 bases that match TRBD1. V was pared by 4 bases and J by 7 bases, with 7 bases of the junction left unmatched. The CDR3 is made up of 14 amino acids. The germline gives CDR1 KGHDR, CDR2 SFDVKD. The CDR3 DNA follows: TGTGCCACCAGTGACCCCGGACAGGGCCCTGGCTACACCTTC. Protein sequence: CATSDPGQGPGYTF.

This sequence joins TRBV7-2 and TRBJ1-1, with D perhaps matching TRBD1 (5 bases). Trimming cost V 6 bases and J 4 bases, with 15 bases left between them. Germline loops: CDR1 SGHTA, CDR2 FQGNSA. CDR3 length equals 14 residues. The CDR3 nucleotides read TGTGCCAGCAGTCGACGCGGGGGGGGCACTGAAGCTTTCTTT. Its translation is CASSRRGGGTEAFF.

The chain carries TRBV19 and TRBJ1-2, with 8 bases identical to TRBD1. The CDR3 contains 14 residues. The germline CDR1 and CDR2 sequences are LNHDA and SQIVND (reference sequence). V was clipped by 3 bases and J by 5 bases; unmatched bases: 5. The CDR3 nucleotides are TGTGCCAGTAGTATCGACAGGGGCGTGTATGGCTACACCTTC. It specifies CASSIDRGVYGYTF.

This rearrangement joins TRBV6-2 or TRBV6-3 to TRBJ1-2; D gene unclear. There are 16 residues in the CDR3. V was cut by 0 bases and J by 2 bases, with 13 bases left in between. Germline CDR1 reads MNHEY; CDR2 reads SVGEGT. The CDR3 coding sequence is TGTGCCAGCAGTTACTCTGATCCGGGGATCAACTATGGCTACACCTTC. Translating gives CASSYSDPGINYGYTF.

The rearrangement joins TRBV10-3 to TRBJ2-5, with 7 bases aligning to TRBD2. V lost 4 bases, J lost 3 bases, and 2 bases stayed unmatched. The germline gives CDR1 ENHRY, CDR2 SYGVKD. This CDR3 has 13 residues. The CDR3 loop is CAISGGTKETQYF. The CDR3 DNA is TGTGCCATCAGTGGCGGGACTAAAGAGACCCAGTACTTC.

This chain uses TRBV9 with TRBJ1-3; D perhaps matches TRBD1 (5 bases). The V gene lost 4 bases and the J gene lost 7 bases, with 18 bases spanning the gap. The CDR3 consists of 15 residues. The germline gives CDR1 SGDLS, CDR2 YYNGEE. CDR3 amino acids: CASSTHSDRGNTIYF. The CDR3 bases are TGTGCCAGCAGCACTCACAGTGACCGGGGGAACACCATATATTTT.

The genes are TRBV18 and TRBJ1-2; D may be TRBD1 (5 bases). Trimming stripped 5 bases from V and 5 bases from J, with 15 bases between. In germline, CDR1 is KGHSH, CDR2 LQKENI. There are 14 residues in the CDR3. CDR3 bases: TGTGCCAGCTCAATAGGGGATGTAAGTTATGGCTACACCTTC. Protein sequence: CASSIGDVSYGYTF. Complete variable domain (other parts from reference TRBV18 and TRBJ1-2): NAGVMQNPRHLVRRRGQEARLRCSPMKGHSHVYWYRQLPEEGLKFMVYLQKENIIDESGMPKERFSAEFPKEGPSILRIQQVVRGDSAAYFCASSIGDVSYGYTFGSGTRLTVV.

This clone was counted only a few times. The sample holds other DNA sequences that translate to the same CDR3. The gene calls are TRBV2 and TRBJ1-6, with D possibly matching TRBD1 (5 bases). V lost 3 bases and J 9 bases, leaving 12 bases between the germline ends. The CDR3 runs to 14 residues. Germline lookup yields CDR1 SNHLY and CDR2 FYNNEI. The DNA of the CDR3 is TGTGCCAGCAGTGACAGGACGGGGGGTTCACCCCTCCACTTT. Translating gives CASSDRTGGSPLHF.

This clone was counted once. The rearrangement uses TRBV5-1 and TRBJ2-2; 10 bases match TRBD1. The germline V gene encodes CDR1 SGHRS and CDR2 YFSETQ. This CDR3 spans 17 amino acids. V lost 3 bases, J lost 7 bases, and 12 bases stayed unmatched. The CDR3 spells CASSSTISTGGHGELFF. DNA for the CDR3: TGCGCCAGCAGCTCCACCATATCGACAGGGGGCCACGGGGAGCTGTTTTTT.

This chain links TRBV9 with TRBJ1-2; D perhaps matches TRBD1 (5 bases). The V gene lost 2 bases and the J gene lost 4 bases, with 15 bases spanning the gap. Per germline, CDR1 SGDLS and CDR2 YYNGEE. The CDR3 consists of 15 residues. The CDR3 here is CASSVDGHPLYGYTF. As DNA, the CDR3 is TGTGCCAGCAGCGTCGACGGACATCCACTCTATGGCTACACCTTC.

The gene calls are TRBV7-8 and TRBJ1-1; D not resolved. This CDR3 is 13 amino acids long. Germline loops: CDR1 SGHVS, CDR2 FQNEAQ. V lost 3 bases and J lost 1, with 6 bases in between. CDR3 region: CASSFRENTEAFF. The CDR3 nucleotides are TGTGCCAGCAGCTTCCGGGAGAACACTGAAGCTTTCTTT.

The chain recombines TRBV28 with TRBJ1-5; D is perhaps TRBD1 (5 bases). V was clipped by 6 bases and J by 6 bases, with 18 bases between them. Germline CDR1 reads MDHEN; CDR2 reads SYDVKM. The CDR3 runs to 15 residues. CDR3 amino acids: CASSTIGRASQPQHF. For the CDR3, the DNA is TGTGCCAGCAGCACTATAGGCAGGGCGTCTCAGCCCCAGCATTTT.

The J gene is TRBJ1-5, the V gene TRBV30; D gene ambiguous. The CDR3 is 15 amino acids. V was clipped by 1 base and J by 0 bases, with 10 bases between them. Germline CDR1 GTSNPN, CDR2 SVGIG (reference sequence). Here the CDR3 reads CAWSAGGNSNQPQHF. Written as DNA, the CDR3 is TGTGCCTGGAGTGCCGGAGGAAATAGCAATCAGCCCCAGCATTTT.

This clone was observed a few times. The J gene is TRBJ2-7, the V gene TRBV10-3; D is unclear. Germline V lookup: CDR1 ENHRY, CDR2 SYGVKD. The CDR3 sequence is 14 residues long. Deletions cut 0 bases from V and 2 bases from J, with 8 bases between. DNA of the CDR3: TGTGCCATCAGTGAGTCGAGTATGGCCTACGAGCAGTACTTC. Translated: CAISESSMAYEQYF.

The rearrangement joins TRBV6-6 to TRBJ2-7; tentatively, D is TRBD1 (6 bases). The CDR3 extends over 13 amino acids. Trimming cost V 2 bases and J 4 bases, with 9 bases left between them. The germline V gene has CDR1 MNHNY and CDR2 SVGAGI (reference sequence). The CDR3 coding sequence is TGTGCCAGCAGTTACCCACAGGGTTACGAGCAGTACTTC. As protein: CASSYPQGYEQYF.

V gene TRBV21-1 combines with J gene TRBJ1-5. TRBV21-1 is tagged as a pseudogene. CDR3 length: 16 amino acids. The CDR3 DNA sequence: TGTGCCAGCAGTCAAGGGAAAGGGAGCTTCAATCAGCCCCAGCATTTT. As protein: CASSQGKGSFNQPQHF.

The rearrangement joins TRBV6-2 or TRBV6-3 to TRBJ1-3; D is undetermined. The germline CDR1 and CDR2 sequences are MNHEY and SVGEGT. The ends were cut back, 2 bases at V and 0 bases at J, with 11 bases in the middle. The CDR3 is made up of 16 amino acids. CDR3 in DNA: TGTGCCAGCAGTTACCAGTCGCATCTCTCTGGAAACACCATATATTTT. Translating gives CASSYQSHLSGNTIYF.

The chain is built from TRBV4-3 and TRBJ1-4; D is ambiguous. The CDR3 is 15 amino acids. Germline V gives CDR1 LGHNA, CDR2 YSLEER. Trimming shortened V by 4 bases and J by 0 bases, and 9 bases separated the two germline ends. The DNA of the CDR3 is TGCGCCAGCAGCCGAGGTTTGGCAACTAATGAAAAACTGTTTTTT. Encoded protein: CASSRGLATNEKLFF.

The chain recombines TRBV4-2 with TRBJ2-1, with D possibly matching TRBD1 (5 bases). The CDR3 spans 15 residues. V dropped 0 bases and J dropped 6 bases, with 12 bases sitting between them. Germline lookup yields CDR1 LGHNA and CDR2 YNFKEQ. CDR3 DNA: TGTGCCAGCAGCCAAGATCTTGGGGCCTTCAATGAGCAGTTCTTC. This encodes CASSQDLGAFNEQFF.

In DNA form, the CDR3 reads TGTGCCAGTAGTATGGGGCAACCGGGAGGAGCTTTCTTT. Translating gives CASSMGQPGGAFF. The chain joins TRBV19 to TRBJ1-1; D is possibly TRBD1 (5 bases). The V end was cut by 3 bases, the J end by 10 bases, with 15 bases between. This CDR3 comprises 13 residues. Germline CDR1 LNHDA, CDR2 SQIVND (reference sequence).

As DNA, the CDR3 is TGTGCCAGCAGGACAGGGGGCGCCTCGAACTATGGCTACACCTTC. As protein: CASRTGGASNYGYTF. V gene TRBV7-2 combines with J gene TRBJ1-2; 10 positions agree with TRBD1. The CDR3 consists of 15 residues. Losses at the gene ends were 6 bases for V and 2 bases for J; bases not matched to a gene: 6. Germline-derived CDR1 and CDR2 are SGHTA and FQGNSA.

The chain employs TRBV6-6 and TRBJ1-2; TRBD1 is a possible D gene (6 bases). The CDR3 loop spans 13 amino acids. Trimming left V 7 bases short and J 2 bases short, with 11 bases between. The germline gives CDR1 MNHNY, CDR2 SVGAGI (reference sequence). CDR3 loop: CASTPTGNYGYTF. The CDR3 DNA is TGTGCCAGCACCCCGACAGGAAACTATGGCTACACCTTC.

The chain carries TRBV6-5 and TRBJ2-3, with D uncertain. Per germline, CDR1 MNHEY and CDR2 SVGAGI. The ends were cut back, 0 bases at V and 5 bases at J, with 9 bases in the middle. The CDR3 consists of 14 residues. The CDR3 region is CASSYSERVDTQYF. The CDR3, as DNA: TGTGCCAGCAGTTACTCTGAGCGCGTAGATACGCAGTATTTT.

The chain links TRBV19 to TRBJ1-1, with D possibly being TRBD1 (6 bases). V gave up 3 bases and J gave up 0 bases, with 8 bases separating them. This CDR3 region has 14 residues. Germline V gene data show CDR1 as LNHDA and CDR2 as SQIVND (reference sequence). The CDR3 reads CASSMQGLNTEAFF. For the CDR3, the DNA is TGTGCCAGTAGTATGCAGGGGTTGAACACTGAAGCTTTCTTT.

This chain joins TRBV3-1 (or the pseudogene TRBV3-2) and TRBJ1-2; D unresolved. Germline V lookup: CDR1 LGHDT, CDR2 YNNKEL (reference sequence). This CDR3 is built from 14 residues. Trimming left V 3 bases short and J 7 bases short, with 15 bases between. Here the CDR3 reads CASSHFDPQFGYTF. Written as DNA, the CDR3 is TGTGCCAGCAGCCATTTCGATCCCCAGTTTGGCTACACCTTC.

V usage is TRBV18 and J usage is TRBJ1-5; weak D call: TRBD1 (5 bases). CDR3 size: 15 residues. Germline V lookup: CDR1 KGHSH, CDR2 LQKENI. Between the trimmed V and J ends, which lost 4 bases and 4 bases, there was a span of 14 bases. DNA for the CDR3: TGTGCCAGCTCACGGACGGCCGGGGGGAATCAGCCCCAGCATTTT. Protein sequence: CASSRTAGGNQPQHF.

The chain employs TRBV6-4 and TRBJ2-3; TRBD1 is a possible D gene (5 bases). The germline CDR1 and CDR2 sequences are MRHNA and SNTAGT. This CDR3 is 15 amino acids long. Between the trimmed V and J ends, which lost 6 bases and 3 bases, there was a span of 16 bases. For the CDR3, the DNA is TGTGCCAGCAGGGCTCAGGGCGACTTGACAGATACGCAGTATTTT. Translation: CASRAQGDLTDTQYF.